Below are 32 T cell receptor beta chains sequenced from a single sample in a study of OX40 agonist ivuxolimab in advanced cancers. Method: immunoSEQ multiplex PCR; TCRdb's copy keeps in-frame clones and lacks some. This table has almost 90,000 clones, roughly 93% appearing once. This sample comprised CD4+ or CD8+ T cells sorted from blood, obtained in a trial of the OX40 agonist ivuxolimab. The receptors were sampled from an adult with an advanced solid tumor such as melanoma, head and neck, liver or kidney cancer.

V is TRBV6-5 and J is TRBJ1-4, with D perhaps matching TRBD1 (5 bases). The CDR3 runs 15 residues. V was cut by 2 bases and J by 4 bases, with 11 bases left in between. Germline V gene lookup returns CDR1 MNHEY and CDR2 SVGAGI. Here the CDR3 reads CASSYGDSGNEKLFF. In nucleotides, the CDR3 is TGTGCCAGCAGTTACGGAGACAGCGGTAATGAAAAACTGTTTTTT.

This chain connects TRBV5-1 to TRBJ1-3; no definite D call. Trimming left V 4 bases short and J 3 bases short, with 11 bases between. The CDR3 extends over 14 amino acids. Looked up from germline, CDR1 is SGHRS and CDR2 is YFSETQ. DNA for the CDR3: TGCGCCAGCAGCGGGAGTGAGGGTGGAAACACCATATATTTT. Its protein is CASSGSEGGNTIYF.

CDR3: CASSKGEAGTGVYEQYF. CDR3 DNA sequence: TGTGCCAGCAGCAAAGGGGAGGCCGGGACAGGGGTGTACGAGCAGTACTTC. The rearrangement links TRBV21-1 to TRBJ2-7; whether TRBD1, the table's D call, matches the DNA was not checked. TRBV21-1 is a listed pseudogene. CDR3 length: 17 amino acids.

The chain carries TRBV5-1 and TRBJ1-1; weak D call: TRBD1 (5 bases). Trimming removed 4 bases at V and 3 bases at J, with 16 bases between. CDR1 and CDR2 (germline): SGHRS, YFSETQ. This CDR3 has 15 residues. The CDR3 coding sequence is TGCGCCAGCAGCCATCCCTTTGGGACGCACACTGAAGCTTTCTTT. Its protein product is CASSHPFGTHTEAFF.

The chain joins TRBV19 to TRBJ2-2; D remains ambiguous. CDR1 and CDR2 (germline): LNHDA, SQIVND (reference sequence). V lost 4 bases and J 2 bases, leaving 14 bases between the germline ends. This CDR3 spans 16 amino acids. The CDR3 here is CASSTAAMLNTGELFF. The CDR3 DNA sequence: TGTGCCAGTAGTACGGCTGCGATGCTAAACACCGGGGAGCTGTTTTTT.

This chain connects TRBV5-1 to TRBJ2-5; 11 nucleotides line up with TRBD1. The V gene end was trimmed by 3 bases and the J gene end by 1 base; junction bases not matched to a gene: 2. From germline, CDR1 is SGHRS and CDR2 YFSETQ. The CDR3 runs 15 residues. The CDR3 DNA follows: TGCGCCAGCAGCTCCGGGACAGGGGGCCAAGAGACCCAGTACTTC. Encoded protein: CASSSGTGGQETQYF.

The J gene is TRBJ2-7, the V gene TRBV5-4; TRBD1 agrees at 8 bases. The CDR3 sequence is 13 residues long. With V trimmed by 4 bases and J by 5 bases, 5 bases remained unmatched. From germline, CDR1 is SGHNT and CDR2 YYREEE (reference sequence). Written as DNA, the CDR3 is TGTGCCAGCAGCCAGCCGGGACAGGACGAGCAGTACTTC. Its protein product is CASSQPGQDEQYF.

The gene calls are TRBV19 and TRBJ2-1, with TRBD2 matching 7 bases. The V gene's germline CDR1 is LNHDA and CDR2 SQIVND (reference sequence). Trimming took 4 bases from V and 10 from J; bases not matched to a gene: 10. This CDR3 region has 14 residues. In DNA form, the CDR3 reads TGTGCCAGTAGTACCGGGACTACCATTTTAGAGCAGTTCTTC. Its protein product is CASSTGTTILEQFF.

This clone was observed a few times. V usage is TRBV29-1 and J usage is TRBJ2-2; unclear D gene. Germline V lookup: CDR1 SQVTM, CDR2 ANQGSEA. This CDR3 region has 12 residues. With 6 bases removed from V and 4 bases from J, the gap between germline ends came to 9 bases. This CDR3 reads CSVMGFTGELFF. The CDR3 nucleotides read TGCAGCGTAATGGGATTCACCGGGGAGCTGTTTTTT.

This sequence joins TRBV19 and TRBJ1-5; 9 nucleotides agree with TRBD1. Per germline, CDR1 LNHDA and CDR2 SQIVND (reference sequence). V was pared by 6 bases and J by 2 bases, with 5 bases of the junction left unmatched. This CDR3 spans 15 amino acids. CDR3 region: CASSNTGGGNQPQHF. The CDR3 DNA reads as TGTGCCAGTAGCAATACAGGGGGCGGCAATCAGCCCCAGCATTTT.

The J gene is TRBJ2-5, the V gene TRBV2; 8 bases are shared with TRBD1. The J call is in doubt because the DNA end fits TRBJ2-7 better. The CDR3 length is 14 residues. Germline V gene sequence: CDR1 SNHLY, CDR2 FYNNEI. CDR3 sequence reads: CASTRDRYSYEQYF. The CDR3, as DNA: TGTGCCAGCACCCGGGACAGGTACTCCTACGAGCAGTACTTC.

V usage is TRBV7-9 and J usage is TRBJ2-3; D remains unclear. There are 16 residues in the CDR3. Trimming shortened V by 7 bases and J by 2 bases, and 19 bases separated the two germline ends. Germline V gene sequence: CDR1 SEHNR, CDR2 FQNEAQ (reference sequence). The CDR3 nucleotides read TGTGCCAGCAAGAGAAGCGAGACCATCCCCACAGATACGCAGTATTTT. Amino acids: CASKRSETIPTDTQYF.

The V call is TRBV28, the J call TRBJ2-7; 8 bases are shared with TRBD2. Trimming removed 7 bases from V and 0 bases from J; junction bases left unmatched: 5. Per germline, CDR1 MDHEN and CDR2 SYDVKM. The CDR3 runs to 14 residues. CDR3 in DNA: TGTGCCAGCATGGTTAGCGGGGCCTCCTACGAGCAGTACTTC. This codes for CASMVSGASYEQYF.

V usage is TRBV6-5 and J usage is TRBJ1-6; D unclear. V lost 10 bases to trimming and J lost 9 bases, with 22 bases between them. Looked up from germline, CDR1 is MNHEY and CDR2 is SVGAGI. This CDR3 contains 15 residues. The CDR3 is CATKNRVERPSPLHF. The CDR3 DNA reads TGTGCCACCAAAAACCGGGTCGAGCGGCCTTCACCCCTCCACTTT.

V and J are TRBV5-1 and TRBJ1-1; 7 bases agree with TRBD1. This CDR3 has 14 amino acids. The V gene's germline CDR1 is SGHRS and CDR2 YFSETQ. Germline trimming cut 3 bases from V and 1 base from J; bases unmatched to any gene: 3. In nucleotides, the CDR3 is TGCGCCAGCAGCTCGGGACAGTCGAACACTGAAGCTTTCTTT. It translates to CASSSGQSNTEAFF.

The rearrangement links TRBV2 to TRBJ2-2; the D is unclear. V dropped 6 bases and J dropped 5 bases, with 7 bases sitting between them. This CDR3 has 12 amino acids. Germline V gene sequence: CDR1 SNHLY, CDR2 FYNNEI. The CDR3 DNA follows: TGTGCCAGCAGCGGTCTTACCGGGGAGCTGTTTTTT. Residues: CASSGLTGELFF.

The chain employs TRBV7-2 and TRBJ2-2; TRBD1 aligns across 7 bases. J gave up 2 bases and V 5 bases, and 2 bases lay outside the gene matches. Germline V CDR1 and CDR2: SGHTA, FQGNSA. The CDR3 runs 14 residues. CDR3 in amino acids: CASSRQGNTGELFF. The CDR3 DNA follows: TGTGCCAGCAGCCGACAGGGAAACACCGGGGAGCTGTTTTTT.

In the case of this clone: The same CDR3 is also encoded by other DNA sequences in this sample. V and J are TRBV28 and TRBJ1-5; the D is unclear. CDR1 is MDHEN and CDR2 is SYDVKM in the germline V gene. With 5 bases removed from V and 1 base from J, the gap between germline ends came to 6 bases. This CDR3 is 13 amino acids long. The CDR3 loop reads CASSLGSNQPQHF. CDR3 in DNA: TGTGCCAGCAGTCTTGGGAGCAATCAGCCCCAGCATTTT.

The chain couples TRBV28 to TRBJ2-5, with 7 nucleotides matching TRBD2. Trimming at V came to 8 bases and at J to 5 bases, leaving 8 bases not matched to a gene. This CDR3 region has 13 residues. Germline V CDR1 and CDR2: MDHEN, SYDVKM. The chain's CDR3 is CASLPGGRETQYF. For the CDR3, the DNA is TGTGCCAGCCTCCCGGGGGGTCGGGAGACCCAGTACTTC.

This chain uses TRBV30 with TRBJ1-1; D ambiguous. V lost 4 bases to trimming and J lost 5 bases, with 20 bases between them. The CDR3 runs 15 residues. Germline CDR1 GTSNPN, CDR2 SVGIG (reference sequence). The CDR3 sequence: CAWTPPPGRDTEAFF. CDR3 DNA sequence: TGTGCCTGGACTCCCCCCCCGGGAAGGGATACTGAAGCTTTCTTT. Filled out from reference TRBV30 and TRBJ1-1, the complete variable domain reads SQTIHQWPATLVQPVGSPLSLECTVEGTSNPNLYWYRQAAGRGLQLLFYSVGIGQISSEVPQNLSASRPQDRQFILSSKKLLLSDSGFYLCAWTPPPGRDTEAFFGQGTRLTVV.

The V and J genes are TRBV28 and TRBJ2-5, with 7 bases fitting TRBD1. The J call is uncertain, as TRBJ2-7 better fits the DNA end. Germline V gene lookup returns CDR1 MDHEN and CDR2 SYDVKM. The CDR3 runs 12 residues. DNA of the CDR3: TGTGCCACCTCGACAGGGCTCTACGAGCAGTACTTC. Translation gives CATSTGLYEQYF.

This clone was found once. V usage is TRBV7-2 and J usage is TRBJ2-7; 9 bases are a match to TRBD1. The CDR3 totals 15 residues. The V gene end was trimmed by 5 bases and the J gene end by 1 base; junction bases not matched to a gene: 6. Germline CDR1 reads SGHTA; CDR2 reads FQGNSA. This chain's CDR3 is CASSPRQGGSYEQYF. CDR3 DNA: TGTGCCAGCAGCCCAAGACAGGGGGGGTCCTACGAGCAGTACTTC. Drawing the rest from reference TRBV7-2 and TRBJ2-7, the complete variable domain is GAGVSQSPSNKVTEKGKDVELRCDPISGHTALYWYRQSLGQGLEFLIYFQGNSAPDKSGLPSDRFSAERTGGSVSTLTIQRTQQEDSAVYLCASSPRQGGSYEQYFGPGTRLTVT.

The gene calls are TRBV7-7 and TRBJ2-5, with 12 bases lining up with TRBD2. With 11 bases clipped from V and 7 bases from J, the junction kept 17 bases outside the gene matches. Germline values: CDR1 SSHAT, CDR2 FNYEAQ (reference sequence). There are 16 residues in the CDR3. The CDR3 DNA sequence: TGTGCCGGGTTACTAGCGGGAGGCCTCGGGGTGGGGACCCAGTACTTC. Protein: CAGLLAGGLGVGTQYF.

This clone was observed a handful of times. This chain uses TRBV5-4 with TRBJ2-3, with D perhaps matching TRBD1 (6 bases). Germline V gives CDR1 SGHNT, CDR2 YYREEE (reference sequence). The CDR3 extends over 14 amino acids. Trimming shortened V by 4 bases and J by 4 bases, and 13 bases separated the two germline ends. CDR3 nucleotide sequence: TGTGCCAGCAGCCCCGGGACACAATCAGATACGCAGTATTTT. Its translation is CASSPGTQSDTQYF.

V and J are TRBV7-9 and TRBJ2-3, with 7 positions matching TRBD1. This CDR3 is built from 16 residues. Looked up from germline, CDR1 is SEHNR and CDR2 is FQNEAQ (reference sequence). Losses at the gene ends were 1 base for V and 6 bases for J; bases not matched to a gene: 10. CDR3 sequence: CASSLGGGLHSDTQYF. The DNA for the CDR3 is TGTGCCAGCAGCTTAGGAGGGGGCCTTCATTCTGATACGCAGTATTTT.

V usage is TRBV6-5 and J usage is TRBJ2-5; unclear D gene. This CDR3 is built from 13 residues. The V end was cut by 5 bases, the J end by 1 base, with 8 bases between. Germline lookup yields CDR1 MNHEY and CDR2 SVGAGI. The CDR3 bases are TGTGCCAGCAGTCCAAGGTTCCAAGAGACCCAGTACTTC. Amino acid sequence: CASSPRFQETQYF.

V is TRBV7-6 and J is TRBJ2-5; D might be TRBD1 (5 bases). This CDR3 comprises 15 residues. Trimming stripped 10 bases from V and 2 bases from J, with 20 bases between. The germline V gene encodes CDR1 SGHVS and CDR2 FNYEAQ. The CDR3 bases are TGTGCCACCTCTGGGGCGCGGATCGGACAAGAGACCCAGTACTTC. It translates to CATSGARIGQETQYF.

This chain connects TRBV25-1 to TRBJ2-7; 8 nucleotides line up with TRBD1. With V trimmed by 5 bases and J by 2 bases, 8 bases remained unmatched. The CDR3 is 15 residues long. Per germline, CDR1 MGHDK and CDR2 SYGVNS. This chain's CDR3 is CASSSETGAPYEQYF. The CDR3 nucleotides are TGTGCCAGCAGTTCAGAGACAGGGGCCCCCTACGAGCAGTACTTC.

The V gene is TRBV11-2, the J gene TRBJ2-5; 9 bases line up with TRBD1. The germline V gene has CDR1 SGHAT and CDR2 FQNNGV. V shed 3 bases, J shed 2 bases, and the junction held 4 bases outside the gene matches. The CDR3 is 15 amino acids. This chain's CDR3 is CASSLRQGGQETQYF. The CDR3 region has the DNA TGTGCCAGCAGCTTGAGACAGGGGGGACAAGAGACCCAGTACTTC.

This clone was recorded once. The chain couples TRBV29-1 to TRBJ2-5, with 12 positions matching TRBD2. Germline trimming cut 7 bases from V and 4 bases from J; bases unmatched to any gene: 4. The CDR3 loop spans 13 amino acids. Germline CDR1 and CDR2: SQVTM and ANQGSEA. CDR3 sequence (DNA): TGCAGCGGGGGACTAGCGGGCCCAGAGACCCAGTACTTC. Translation: CSGGLAGPETQYF.

This chain connects TRBV7-2 to TRBJ2-7; D unclear. Trimming cost V 0 bases and J 3 bases, with 9 bases left between them. The CDR3 runs to 14 residues. Per the germline V gene, CDR1 is SGHTA and CDR2 is FQGNSA. As DNA, the CDR3 is TGTGCCAGCAGCTTAGCGGGCGCAGTCTACGAGCAGTACTTC. This sequence encodes CASSLAGAVYEQYF.

The V and J genes are TRBV7-9 and TRBJ2-1, with D uncertain. The CDR3 covers 12 residues. Per the germline V gene, CDR1 is SEHNR and CDR2 is FQNEAQ (reference sequence). Trimming pared 7 bases from V and 6 bases from J, leaving 10 bases between. The CDR3 coding sequence is TGTGCCAGCATCGAAGAGTCCAATGAGCAGTTCTTC. This gives the protein CASIEESNEQFF. Looking up the rest from reference TRBV7-9 and TRBJ2-1 gives the full variable domain: DTGVSQNPRHKITKRGQNVTFRCDPISEHNRLYWYRQTLGQGPEFLTYFQNEAQLEKSRLLSDRFSAERPKGSFSTLEIQRTEQGDSAMYLCASIEESNEQFFGPGTRLTVL.